Listed here is a single TCR beta chain. These data are taken from a study of T cell repertoires in cytomegalovirus infection. TCRdb analysed the reads with MiXCR anew, one entry per CDR3 protein. The sample records roughly 150,000 distinct CDR3 sequences, under 20% being singletons. In germline, CDR1 is SSHAT, CDR2 FNYEAQ (reference sequence). This CDR3 has 14 residues. The V end was cut by 5 bases, the J end by 0 bases, with 8 bases between. This clonotype originated in a human donor in good health (CMV status not recorded). Some clones in this sample may be carry-over from other donors' samples. The chain employs TRBV7-7 and TRBJ1-3, with D unresolved. The sequencing sample was made of CD8+ T cells from PBMCs. In DNA form, the CDR3 reads TGTGCCAGCAGCCCGACTGTCTCTGGAAACACCATATATTTT. Protein: CASSPTVSGNTIYF.